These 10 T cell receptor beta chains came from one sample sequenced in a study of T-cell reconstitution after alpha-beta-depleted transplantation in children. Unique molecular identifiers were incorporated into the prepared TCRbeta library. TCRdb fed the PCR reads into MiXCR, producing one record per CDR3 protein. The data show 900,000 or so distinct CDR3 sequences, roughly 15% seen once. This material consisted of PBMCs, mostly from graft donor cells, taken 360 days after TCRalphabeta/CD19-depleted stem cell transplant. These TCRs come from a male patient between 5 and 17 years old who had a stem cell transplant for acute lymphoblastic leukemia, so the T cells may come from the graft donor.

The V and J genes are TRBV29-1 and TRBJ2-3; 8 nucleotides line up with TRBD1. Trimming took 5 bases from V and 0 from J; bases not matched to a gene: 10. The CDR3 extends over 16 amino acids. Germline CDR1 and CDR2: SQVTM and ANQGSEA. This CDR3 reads CSVSRRDRPSTDTQYF. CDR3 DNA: TGCAGCGTTTCTCGAAGGGACAGGCCTAGCACAGATACGCAGTATTTT.

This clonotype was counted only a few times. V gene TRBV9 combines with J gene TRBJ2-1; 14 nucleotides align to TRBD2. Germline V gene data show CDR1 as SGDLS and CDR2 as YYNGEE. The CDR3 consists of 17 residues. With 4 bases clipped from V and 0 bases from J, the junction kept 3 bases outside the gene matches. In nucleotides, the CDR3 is TGTGCCAGCAGCCCTGGGACTAGCGGGGGCTCCTACAATGAGCAGTTCTTC. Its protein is CASSPGTSGGSYNEQFF.

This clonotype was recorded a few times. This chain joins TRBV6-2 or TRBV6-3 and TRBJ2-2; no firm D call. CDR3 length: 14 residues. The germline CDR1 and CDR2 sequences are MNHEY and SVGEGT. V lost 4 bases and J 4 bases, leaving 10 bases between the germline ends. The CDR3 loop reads CASSFTSPTGELFF. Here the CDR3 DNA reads TGTGCCAGCAGTTTTACCAGTCCCACCGGGGAGCTGTTTTTT.

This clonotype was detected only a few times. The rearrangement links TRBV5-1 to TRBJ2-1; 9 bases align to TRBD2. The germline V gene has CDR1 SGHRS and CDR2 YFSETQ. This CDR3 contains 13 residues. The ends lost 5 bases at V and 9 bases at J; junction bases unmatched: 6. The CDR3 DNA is TGCGCCAGCAGGGGCGGGAGGGCCCTTGAGCAGTTCTTC. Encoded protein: CASRGGRALEQFF.

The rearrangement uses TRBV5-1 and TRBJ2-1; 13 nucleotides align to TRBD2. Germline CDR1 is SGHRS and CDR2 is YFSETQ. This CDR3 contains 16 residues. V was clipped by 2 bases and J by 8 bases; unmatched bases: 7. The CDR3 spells CASSFGGLAGVHEQFF. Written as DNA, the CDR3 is TGCGCCAGCAGCTTCGGAGGACTAGCGGGAGTCCATGAGCAGTTCTTC.

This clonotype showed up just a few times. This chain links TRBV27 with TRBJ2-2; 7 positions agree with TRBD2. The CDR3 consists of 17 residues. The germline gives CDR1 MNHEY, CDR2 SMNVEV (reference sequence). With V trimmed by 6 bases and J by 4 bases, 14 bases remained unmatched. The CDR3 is CASSPIWEGVRTGELFF. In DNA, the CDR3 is TGTGCCAGCAGCCCGATTTGGGAGGGAGTTCGCACCGGGGAGCTGTTTTTT.

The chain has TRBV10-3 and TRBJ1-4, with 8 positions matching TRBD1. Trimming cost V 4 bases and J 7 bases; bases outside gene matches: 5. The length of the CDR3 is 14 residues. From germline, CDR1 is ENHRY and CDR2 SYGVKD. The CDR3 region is CAISATGEAEKLFF. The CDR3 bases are TGTGCCATCAGTGCGACAGGGGAAGCTGAAAAACTGTTTTTT.

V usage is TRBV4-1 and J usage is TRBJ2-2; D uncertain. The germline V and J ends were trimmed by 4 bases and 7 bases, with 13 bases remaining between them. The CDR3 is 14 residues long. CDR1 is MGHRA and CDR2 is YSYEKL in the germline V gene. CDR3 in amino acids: CASSPPQVFGELFF. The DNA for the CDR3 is TGCGCCAGCAGCCCCCCTCAGGTTTTCGGGGAGCTGTTTTTT.

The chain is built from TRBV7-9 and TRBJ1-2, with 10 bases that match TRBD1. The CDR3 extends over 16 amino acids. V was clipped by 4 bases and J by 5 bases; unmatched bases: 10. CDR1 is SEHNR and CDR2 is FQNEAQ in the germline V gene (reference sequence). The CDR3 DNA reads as TGTGCCAGCAGCTACCGACAGGGGGCTGTAGGATATGGCTACACCTTC. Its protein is CASSYRQGAVGYGYTF.

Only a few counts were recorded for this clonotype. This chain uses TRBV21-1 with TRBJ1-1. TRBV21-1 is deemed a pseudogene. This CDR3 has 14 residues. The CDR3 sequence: CASSRGSWDTEAFF. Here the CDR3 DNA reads TGTGCCAGCAGCAGAGGGAGTTGGGACACTGAAGCTTTCTTT.